This T cell receptor (beta chain) came from a study of shared clonotypes between healthy human individuals. About the study: The cohort had a couple of women and a few men, ages 18 to 49.

Produced via immunoSEQ multiplex PCR; TCRdb's table is partial and in-frame only. Of fewer than 650,000 clones in the sample, roughly 79% are singletons; the top ten hold 12%. The germline V gene encodes CDR1 SQVTM and CDR2 ANQGSEA. V lost 1 base and J 7 bases, leaving 8 bases between the germline ends. The CDR3 contains 12 residues. V and J are TRBV29-1 and TRBJ1-3; D is ambiguous. The sequence derives from a woman aged 40 to 49 in good health. Some clones in this sample may be carry-over from other donors' samples. The sequenced sample consisted of PBMCs. The CDR3 reads CSVEAAGNTIYF. In DNA form, the CDR3 reads TGCAGCGTTGAAGCGGCGGGTAACACCATATATTTT.